The TCR beta chain described here comes from a study of blood T cells in healthy people across ages. Each donor supplied about 9.6 milliliters of peripheral blood. Only a few counts were recorded for this clonotype. Its specificity is unknown. Whole-study findings and limits: Conclusively comparing naive with antigen-experienced cells was impossible with unsorted PBMCs. The long-lived group displayed more naive CD4+ cells, plus higher diversity, than the aged donors did. Diversity estimates drawn from one million T cells were deemed underestimates.

V was cut by 4 bases and J by 6 bases, with 20 bases left in between. This CDR3 region has 16 residues. Germline V lookup: CDR1 LGHNA, CDR2 YSLEER. Next came a second PCR, run for about 7 to 12 cycles, which used a sample-barcoded 5' primer along with a J-beta primer mix. MiXCR was run by TCRdb on the 5' RACE reads, yielding one entry per CDR3 protein. The sample gives roughly 1.9 million distinct CDR3 sequences, roughly 43% of which show up once; 23% is in the top ten. Sample: blood. This TCR derives from a human donor in good health. This chain connects TRBV4-3 to TRBJ2-3; TRBD1 is a possible D gene (5 bases). The CDR3 DNA reads TGCGCCAGCAGCCCAGACAGCCCACGGCCGTCGGATACGCAGTATTTT. Its protein is CASSPDSPRPSDTQYF.